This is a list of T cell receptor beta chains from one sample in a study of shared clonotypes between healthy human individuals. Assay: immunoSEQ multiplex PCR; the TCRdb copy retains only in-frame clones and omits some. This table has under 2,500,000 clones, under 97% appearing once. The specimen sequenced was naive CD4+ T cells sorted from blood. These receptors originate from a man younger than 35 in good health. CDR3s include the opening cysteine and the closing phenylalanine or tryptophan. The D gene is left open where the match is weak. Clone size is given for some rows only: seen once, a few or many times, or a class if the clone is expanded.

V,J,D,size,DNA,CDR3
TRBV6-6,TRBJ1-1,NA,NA,TGTGCCAGCACCGAACCTGAACGGGCTGAAGCTTTCTTT,CASTEPERAEAFF
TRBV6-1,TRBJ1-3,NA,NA,TGTGCCAGCAGTGAACACGGGGGCTCTGGAAACACCATATATTTT,CASSEHGGSGNTIYF
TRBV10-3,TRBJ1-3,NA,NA,TGTGCCATCAGTGATTCGGGGACTGCTGGAAACACCATATATTTT,CAISDSGTAGNTIYF
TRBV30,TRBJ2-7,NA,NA,TGTGCCTGGAGCCTGCGCGGTGGGGAGCAGTACTTC,CAWSLRGGEQYF
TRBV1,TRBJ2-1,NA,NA,TGCACCAGCAGCCGCCTGGGAACTAGCGGCTACAATGAGCAGTTCTTC,CTSSRLGTSGYNEQFF
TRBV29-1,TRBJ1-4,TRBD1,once,TGCAGCGTTGTCGGGACAGGGTTATTCGGGGGAACTAATGAAAAACTGTTTTTT,CSVVGTGLFGGTNEKLFF
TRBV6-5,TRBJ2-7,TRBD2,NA,TGTGCCAGCAGTTACTCCTCTAGCGGGGCGTCCTACGAGCAGTACTTC,CASSYSSSGASYEQYF
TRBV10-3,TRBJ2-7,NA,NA,TGTGCCATCAGGGCGGCGGAGGGCTCCCCTTCCTACGAGCAGTACTTC,CAIRAAEGSPSYEQYF
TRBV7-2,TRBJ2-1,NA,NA,TGTGCCAGCAGCCGAGGGACGTGGAACCCTGATGAGCAGTTCTTC,CASSRGTWNPDEQFF
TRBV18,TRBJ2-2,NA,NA,TGTGCCAGCTCGGCCGGGACGACCACCGGGGAGCTGTTTTTT,CASSAGTTTGELFF
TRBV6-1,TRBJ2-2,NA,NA,TGTGCCAGCAGTCCCGGGACACAGAACACCGGGGAGCTGTTTTTT,CASSPGTQNTGELFF
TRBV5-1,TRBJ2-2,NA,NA,TGCGCCAGCAGCTTGCCTCAAGGCACCGGGGAGCTGTTTTTT,CASSLPQGTGELFF
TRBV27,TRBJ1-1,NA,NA,TGTGCCAGCACCCCGGAGGGGAACACTGAAGCTTTCTTT,CASTPEGNTEAFF
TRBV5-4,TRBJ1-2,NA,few,TGTGCCAGCAGCTTGCCCGGCTATGGCTACACCTTC,CASSLPGYGYTF
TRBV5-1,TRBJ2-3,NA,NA,TGCGCCAGCAGCTTGGGCGGCCTCACAGATACGCAGTATTTT,CASSLGGLTDTQYF
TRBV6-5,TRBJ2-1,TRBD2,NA,TGTGCCAGCAGTCGACTAGCGGGAGGCCCTAATGAGCAGTTCTTC,CASSRLAGGPNEQFF
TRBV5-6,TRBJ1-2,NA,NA,TGTGCCAGCAGTCGCGGACCGAGCTATGGCTACACCTTC,CASSRGPSYGYTF
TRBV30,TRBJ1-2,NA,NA,TGTGCCTGGAGTCAGTTCGGAGGGGACTATGGCTACACCTTC,CAWSQFGGDYGYTF
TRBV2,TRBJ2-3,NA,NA,TGTGCCAGCAGTGAAGAAGGCAGGGAAATTACAGATACGCAGTATTTT,CASSEEGREITDTQYF
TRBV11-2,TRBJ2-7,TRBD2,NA,TGTGCCAGCAGCTCTCTAGCGGGAGTCGAGCAGTACTTC,CASSSLAGVEQYF
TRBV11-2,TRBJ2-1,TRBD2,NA,TGTGCCAGCAGCTTAAGCGGGGATTACAATGAGCAGTTCTTC,CASSLSGDYNEQFF
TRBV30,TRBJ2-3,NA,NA,TGTGCCTGGAGAGGGAATCTAATTTTCACAGATACGCAGTATTTT,CAWRGNLIFTDTQYF
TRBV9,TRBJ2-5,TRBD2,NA,TGTGCCAGCAGCCTTGCGGGACTACAAGAGACCCAGTACTTC,CASSLAGLQETQYF
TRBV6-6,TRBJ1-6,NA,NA,TGTGCCAGCAGTTACTCCGGGGTGGGATCACCCCTCCACTTT,CASSYSGVGSPLHF
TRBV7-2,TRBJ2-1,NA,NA,TGTGCCAGCAGCCATAGAGCTGAGCAGTTCTTC,CASSHRAEQFF
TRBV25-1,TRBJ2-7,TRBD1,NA,TGTGCCAGCAGTGAACTGAACACGGGACAGGGGGCCTACGAGCAGTACTTC,CASSELNTGQGAYEQYF
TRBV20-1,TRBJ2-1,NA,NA,TGCAGTGCTAGGGGTAGCAATGAGCAGTTCTTC,CSARGSNEQFF
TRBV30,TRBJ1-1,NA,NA,TGTGCCTGGAGTGTACGGCAGAACACTGAAGCTTTCTTT,CAWSVRQNTEAFF
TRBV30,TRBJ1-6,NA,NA,TGTGCCTGCAATTGGGACACTAATAATTCACCCCTCCACTTT,CACNWDTNNSPLHF
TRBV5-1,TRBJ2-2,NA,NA,TGCGCCAGCAGCTTGGGACAGGTTTCACACGGGGAGCTGTTTTTT,CASSLGQVSHGELFF
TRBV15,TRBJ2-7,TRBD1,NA,TGTGCCACCAGCAAAGGGGGACAGGGGATCGAGCAGTACTTC,CATSKGGQGIEQYF
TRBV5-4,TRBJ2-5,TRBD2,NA,TGTGCCAGCAGCACCACCCTGACTAGCGGAGTCCAAGAGACCCAGTACTTC,CASSTTLTSGVQETQYF
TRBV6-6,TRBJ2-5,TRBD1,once,TGTGCCAGCAGTTACGAGGGGACAGGGGTGGAGACCCAGTACTTC,CASSYEGTGVETQYF
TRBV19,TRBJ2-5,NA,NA,TGTGCCAGTAGTATAGTGGCGGCCCGTACTGAGACCCAGTACTTC,CASSIVAARTETQYF
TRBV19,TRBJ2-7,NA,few,TGTGCCAGTAGTATAGAAGGCGGGGTCGGGGAGCAGTACTTC,CASSIEGGVGEQYF
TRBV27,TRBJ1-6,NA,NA,TGTGCCAGCAGTTTAAGCCAGCCCTCACCCCTCCACTTT,CASSLSQPSPLHF
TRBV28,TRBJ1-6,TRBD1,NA,TGTGCCAGCAGTTTATGGCAGGGGGGCTCACCCCTCCACTTT,CASSLWQGGSPLHF
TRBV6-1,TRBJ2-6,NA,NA,TGTGCCAGCAGTCCTCCCCACTCTGGGGCCAACGTCCTGACTTTC,CASSPPHSGANVLTF
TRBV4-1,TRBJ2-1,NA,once,TGCGCCAGCAGCCAAGAAAAAGGCTTCCTCCATACCAATGAGCAGTTCTTC,CASSQEKGFLHTNEQFF
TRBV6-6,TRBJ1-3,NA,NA,TGTGCCAGCAGTGCCCGATCTGCCTCTGGAAACACCATATATTTT,CASSARSASGNTIYF
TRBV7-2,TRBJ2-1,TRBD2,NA,TGTGCCAGCAGCTTACCCGATTTATGGGCGGGAGAGGGGAATGAGCAGTTCTTC,CASSLPDLWAGEGNEQFF
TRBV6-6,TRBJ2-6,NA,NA,TGTGCCAGCAGTATCTCAGGGAACCCTGGGGCCAACGTCCTGACTTTC,CASSISGNPGANVLTF
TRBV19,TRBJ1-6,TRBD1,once,TGTGCCAGTAGCCCGGGACAGACCTTTAGCTCCTATAATTCACCCCTCCACTTT,CASSPGQTFSSYNSPLHF
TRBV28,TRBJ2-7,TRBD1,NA,TGTGCCAGCAGTCCGGAGACAGGGGGCAACGAGCAGTACTTC,CASSPETGGNEQYF
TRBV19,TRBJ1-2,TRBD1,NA,TGTGCCAGTAGCGCGGACAGGTACTATGGCTACACCTTC,CASSADRYYGYTF